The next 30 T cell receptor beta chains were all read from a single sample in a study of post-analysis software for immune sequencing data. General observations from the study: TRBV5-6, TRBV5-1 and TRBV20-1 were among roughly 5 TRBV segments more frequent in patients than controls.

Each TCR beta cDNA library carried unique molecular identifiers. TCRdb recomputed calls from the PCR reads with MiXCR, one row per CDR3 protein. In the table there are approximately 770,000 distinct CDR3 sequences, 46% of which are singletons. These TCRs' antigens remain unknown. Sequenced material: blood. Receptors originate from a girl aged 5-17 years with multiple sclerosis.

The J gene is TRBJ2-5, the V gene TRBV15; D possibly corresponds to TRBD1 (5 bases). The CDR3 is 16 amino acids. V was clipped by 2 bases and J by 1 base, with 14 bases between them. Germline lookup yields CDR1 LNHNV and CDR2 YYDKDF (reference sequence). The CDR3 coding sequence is TGTGCCACCAGCAGAAGACAGCAGCACCTCCAAGAGACCCAGTACTTC. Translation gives CATSRRQQHLQETQYF.

CDR3 nucleotide sequence: TGTGCCAGCAGTTTTCTCCTGGAGGTCAGGCGGGTAGGGCAGCCCCAGCATTTT. This sequence encodes CASSFLLEVRRVGQPQHF. The J gene is TRBJ1-5, the V gene TRBV12-3 or TRBV12-4, with D uncertain. This CDR3 spans 18 amino acids. The ends were cut back, 3 bases at V and 7 bases at J, with 25 bases in the middle.

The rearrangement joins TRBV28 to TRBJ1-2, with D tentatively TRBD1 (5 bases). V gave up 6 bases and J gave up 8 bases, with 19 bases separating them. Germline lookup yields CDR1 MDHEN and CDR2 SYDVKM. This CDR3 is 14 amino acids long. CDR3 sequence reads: CASRPIQDHRGYTF. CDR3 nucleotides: TGTGCCAGCAGACCGATACAGGATCATCGAGGCTACACCTTC.

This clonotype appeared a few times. The CDR3 DNA sequence: TGCAGCGTTGCGAGCGGGGCCACCTACAATGAGCAGTTCTTC. It specifies CSVASGATYNEQFF. The rearrangement links TRBV29-1 to TRBJ2-1, with TRBD2 matching 7 bases. Unmatched junction bases numbered 5, after V lost 4 bases and J lost 2 bases. Germline V gene sequence: CDR1 SQVTM, CDR2 ANQGSEA. CDR3 length: 14 residues.

CDR3 region: CASSYRASGRETQYF. The DNA for the CDR3 is TGTGCCAGCAGTTATAGGGCTAGCGGGAGGGAGACCCAGTACTTC. The V call is TRBV6-6, the J call TRBJ2-5; TRBD2 matches at 11 bases. The CDR3 has 15 residues. Germline V gives CDR1 MNHNY, CDR2 SVGAGI (reference sequence). The V and J ends lost 3 bases and 5 bases, in that order; junction bases with no gene match: 5.

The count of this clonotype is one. CDR3 region: CASSFPGQSYEQYF. DNA of the CDR3: TGCGCCAGCAGCTTTCCGGGACAATCCTACGAGCAGTACTTC. The chain joins TRBV5-1 to TRBJ2-5; possible D gene TRBD1, 6 bases. TRBJ2-7 matches the DNA end more closely, so the J call is doubtful. In germline, CDR1 is SGHRS, CDR2 YFSETQ. The length of the CDR3 is 14 residues.

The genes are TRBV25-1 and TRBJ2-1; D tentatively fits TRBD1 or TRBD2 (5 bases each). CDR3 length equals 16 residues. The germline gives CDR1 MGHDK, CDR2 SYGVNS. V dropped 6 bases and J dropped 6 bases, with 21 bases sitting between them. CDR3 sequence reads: CASSPPRGRLSNEQFF. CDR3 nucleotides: TGTGCCAGCAGCCCTCCGAGGGGCCGACTAAGCAATGAGCAGTTCTTC. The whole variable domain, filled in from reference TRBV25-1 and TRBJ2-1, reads EADIYQTPRYLVIGTGKKITLECSQTMGHDKMYWYQQDPGMELHLIHYSYGVNSTEKGDLSSESTVSRIRTEHFPLTLESARPSHTSQYLCASSPPRGRLSNEQFFGPGTRLTVL.

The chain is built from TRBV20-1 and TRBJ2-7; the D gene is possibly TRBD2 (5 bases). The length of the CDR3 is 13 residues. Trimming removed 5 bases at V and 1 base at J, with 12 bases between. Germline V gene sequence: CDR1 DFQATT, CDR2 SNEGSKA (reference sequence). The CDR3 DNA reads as TGCAGTGCTTGGATAAGCGGATCCTACGAGCAGTACTTC. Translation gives CSAWISGSYEQYF.

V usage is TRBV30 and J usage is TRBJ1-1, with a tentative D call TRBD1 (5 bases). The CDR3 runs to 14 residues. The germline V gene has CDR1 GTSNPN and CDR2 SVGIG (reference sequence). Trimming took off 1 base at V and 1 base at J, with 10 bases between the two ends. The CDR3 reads CAWSDGTENTEAFF. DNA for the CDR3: TGTGCCTGGAGTGACGGGACGGAGAACACTGAAGCTTTCTTT.

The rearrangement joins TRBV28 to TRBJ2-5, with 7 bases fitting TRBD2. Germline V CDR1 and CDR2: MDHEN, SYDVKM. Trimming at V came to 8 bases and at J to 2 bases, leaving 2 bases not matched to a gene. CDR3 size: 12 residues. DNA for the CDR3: TGTGCCAGCCGCGGGGGACAAGAGACCCAGTACTTC. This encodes CASRGGQETQYF.

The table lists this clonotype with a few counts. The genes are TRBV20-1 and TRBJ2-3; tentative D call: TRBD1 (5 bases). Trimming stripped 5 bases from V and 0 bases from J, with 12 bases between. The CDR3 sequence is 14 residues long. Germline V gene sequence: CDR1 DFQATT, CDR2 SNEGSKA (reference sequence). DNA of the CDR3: TGCAGTGCTCCCGACAGAGGAAGCACAGATACGCAGTATTTT. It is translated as CSAPDRGSTDTQYF.

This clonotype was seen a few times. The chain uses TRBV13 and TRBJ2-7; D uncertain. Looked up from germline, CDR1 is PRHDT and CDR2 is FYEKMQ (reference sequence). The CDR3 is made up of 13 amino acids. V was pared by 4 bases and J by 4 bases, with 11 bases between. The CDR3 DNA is TGTGCCAGCAGCTCGGGCGGTAATTACGAGCAGTACTTC. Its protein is CASSSGGNYEQYF.

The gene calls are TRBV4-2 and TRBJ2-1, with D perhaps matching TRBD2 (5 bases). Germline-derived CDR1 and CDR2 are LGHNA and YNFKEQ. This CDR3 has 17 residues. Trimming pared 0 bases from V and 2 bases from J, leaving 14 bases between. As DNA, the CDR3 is TGTGCCAGCAGCCAAGAAGCATTAGCGAGTGCCTACAATGAGCAGTTCTTC. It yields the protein CASSQEALASAYNEQFF.

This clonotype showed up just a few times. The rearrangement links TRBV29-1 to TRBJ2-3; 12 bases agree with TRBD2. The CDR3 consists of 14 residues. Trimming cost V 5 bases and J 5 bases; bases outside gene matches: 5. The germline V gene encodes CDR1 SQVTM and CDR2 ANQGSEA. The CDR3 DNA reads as TGCAGCGTTATAGGACTAGCGGGACAAGATACGCAGTATTTT. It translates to CSVIGLAGQDTQYF.

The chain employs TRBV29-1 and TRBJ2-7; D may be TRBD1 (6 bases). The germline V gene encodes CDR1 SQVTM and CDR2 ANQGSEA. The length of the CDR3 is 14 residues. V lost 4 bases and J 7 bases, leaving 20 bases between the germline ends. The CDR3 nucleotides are TGCAGCGTTGCAGGGCAGGGGCCCTACAATGAGCAGTACTTC. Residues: CSVAGQGPYNEQYF.

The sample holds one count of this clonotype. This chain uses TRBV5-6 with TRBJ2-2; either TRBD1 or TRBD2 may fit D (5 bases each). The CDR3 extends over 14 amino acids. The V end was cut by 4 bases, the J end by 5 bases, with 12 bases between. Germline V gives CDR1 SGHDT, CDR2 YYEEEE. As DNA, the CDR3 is TGTGCCAGCAGCGACGGGACGTTGACCGGGGAGCTGTTTTTT. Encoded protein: CASSDGTLTGELFF.

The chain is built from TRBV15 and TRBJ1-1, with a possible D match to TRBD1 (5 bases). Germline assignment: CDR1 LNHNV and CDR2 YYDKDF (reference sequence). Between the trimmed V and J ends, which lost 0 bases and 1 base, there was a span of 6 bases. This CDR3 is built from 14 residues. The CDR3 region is CATSREGENTEAFF. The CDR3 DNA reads TGTGCCACCAGCAGAGAAGGGGAGAACACTGAAGCTTTCTTT.

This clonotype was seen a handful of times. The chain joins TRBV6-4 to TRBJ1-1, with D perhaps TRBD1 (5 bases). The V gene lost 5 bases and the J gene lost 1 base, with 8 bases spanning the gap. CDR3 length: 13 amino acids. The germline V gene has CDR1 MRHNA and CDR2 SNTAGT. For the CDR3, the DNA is TGTGCCAGCAGTCAGGGTTCGAACACTGAAGCTTTCTTT. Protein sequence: CASSQGSNTEAFF.

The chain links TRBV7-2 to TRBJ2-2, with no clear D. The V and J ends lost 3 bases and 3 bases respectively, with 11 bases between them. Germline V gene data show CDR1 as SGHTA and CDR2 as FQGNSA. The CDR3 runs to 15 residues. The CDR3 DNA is TGTGCCAGCAGCTTTCTGGGTTTCCACACCGGGGAGCTGTTTTTT. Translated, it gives CASSFLGFHTGELFF.

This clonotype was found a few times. The CDR3, as DNA: TGCGCCAGCAGTGAGTCGTGGGCCCCCACGGGGAATGAGCAGTTCTTC. Translation gives CASSESWAPTGNEQFF. The J gene is TRBJ2-1, the V gene TRBV10-1, with TRBD2 as a possible D gene (5 bases). V was trimmed by 0 bases and J by 7 bases, leaving 16 bases between them. The CDR3 totals 16 residues. The germline CDR1 and CDR2 sequences are WNHNN and SYGVQD (reference sequence).

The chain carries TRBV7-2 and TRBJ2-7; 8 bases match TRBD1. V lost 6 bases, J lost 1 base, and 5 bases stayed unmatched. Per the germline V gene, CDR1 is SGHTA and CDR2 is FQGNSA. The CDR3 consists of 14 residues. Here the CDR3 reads CASRGDRWSYEQYF. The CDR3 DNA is TGTGCCAGCAGGGGGGACAGGTGGTCCTACGAGCAGTACTTC.

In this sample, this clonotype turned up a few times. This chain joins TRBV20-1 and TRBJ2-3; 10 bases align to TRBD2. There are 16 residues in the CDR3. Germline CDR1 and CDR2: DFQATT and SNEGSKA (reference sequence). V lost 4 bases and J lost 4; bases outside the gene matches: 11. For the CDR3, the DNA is TGCAGTGCTACGATGTTGACTAGCGGGCTCCCAGATACGCAGTATTTT. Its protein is CSATMLTSGLPDTQYF.

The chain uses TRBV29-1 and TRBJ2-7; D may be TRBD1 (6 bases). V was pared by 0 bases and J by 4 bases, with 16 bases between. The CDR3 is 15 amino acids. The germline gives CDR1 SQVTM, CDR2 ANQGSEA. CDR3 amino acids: CSVEEWAGAQYEQYF. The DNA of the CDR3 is TGCAGCGTTGAAGAATGGGCAGGGGCGCAATACGAGCAGTACTTC.

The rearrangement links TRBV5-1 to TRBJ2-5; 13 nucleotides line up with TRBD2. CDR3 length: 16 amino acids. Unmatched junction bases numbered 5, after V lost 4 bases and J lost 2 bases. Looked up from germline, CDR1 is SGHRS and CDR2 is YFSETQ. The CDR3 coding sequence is TGCGCCAGCAGCCCGGGACTAGCGGGACAACAAGAGACCCAGTACTTC. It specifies CASSPGLAGQQETQYF. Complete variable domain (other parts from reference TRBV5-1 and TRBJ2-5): KAGVTQTPRYLIKTRGQQVTLSCSPISGHRSVSWYQQTPGQGLQFLFEYFSETQRNKGNFPGRFSGRQFSNSRSEMNVSTLELGDSALYLCASSPGLAGQQETQYFGPGTRLLVL.

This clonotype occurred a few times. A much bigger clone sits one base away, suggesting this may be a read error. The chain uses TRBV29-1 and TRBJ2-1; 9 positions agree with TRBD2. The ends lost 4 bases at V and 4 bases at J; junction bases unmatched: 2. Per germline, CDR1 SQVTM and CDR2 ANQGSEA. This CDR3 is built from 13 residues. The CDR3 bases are TGCAGCGTTGGGACTAGCGAGTACAATGAGCAGTTCTTC. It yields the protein CSVGTSEYNEQFF.

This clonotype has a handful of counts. CDR3 DNA sequence: TGCAGTGCTAGAGTAGCGCTAGCGGACACCAAAAACATTCAGTACTTC. This gives the protein CSARVALADTKNIQYF. The chain carries TRBV20-1 and TRBJ2-4, with 7 positions matching TRBD2. Germline V gives CDR1 DFQATT, CDR2 SNEGSKA (reference sequence). The CDR3 loop spans 16 amino acids. V gave up 1 base and J gave up 2 bases; unmatched junction bases: 8.

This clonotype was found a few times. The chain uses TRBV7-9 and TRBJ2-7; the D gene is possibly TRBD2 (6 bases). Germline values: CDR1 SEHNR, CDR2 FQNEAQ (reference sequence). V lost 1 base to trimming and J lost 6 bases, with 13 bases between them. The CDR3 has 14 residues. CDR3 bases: TGTGCCAGCAGCTTAGGCCAGGGAGGTTCCGAGCAGTACTTC. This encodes CASSLGQGGSEQYF.

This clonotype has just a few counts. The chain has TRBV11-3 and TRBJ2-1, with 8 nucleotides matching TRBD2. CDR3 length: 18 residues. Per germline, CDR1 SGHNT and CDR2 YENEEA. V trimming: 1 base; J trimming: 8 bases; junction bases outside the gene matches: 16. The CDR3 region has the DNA TGTGCCAGCAGCTTAGTATTTGGCGGGACTAGTCTAGGCGATGAGCAGTTCTTC. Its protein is CASSLVFGGTSLGDEQFF.

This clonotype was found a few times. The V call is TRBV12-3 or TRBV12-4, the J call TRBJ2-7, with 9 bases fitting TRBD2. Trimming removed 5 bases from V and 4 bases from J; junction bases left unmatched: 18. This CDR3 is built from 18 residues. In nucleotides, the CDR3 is TGTGCCAGCAGTCCCACAGCGGGAGGCCCGTGGGGGGCATACGAGCAGTACTTC. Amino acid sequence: CASSPTAGGPWGAYEQYF.

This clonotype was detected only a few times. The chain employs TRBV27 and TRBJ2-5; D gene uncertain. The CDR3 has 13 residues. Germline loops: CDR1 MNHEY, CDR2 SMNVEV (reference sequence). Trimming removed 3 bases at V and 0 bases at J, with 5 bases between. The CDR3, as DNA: TGTGCCAGCAGTTTGTGGTACCAAGAGACCCAGTACTTC. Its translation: CASSLWYQETQYF.